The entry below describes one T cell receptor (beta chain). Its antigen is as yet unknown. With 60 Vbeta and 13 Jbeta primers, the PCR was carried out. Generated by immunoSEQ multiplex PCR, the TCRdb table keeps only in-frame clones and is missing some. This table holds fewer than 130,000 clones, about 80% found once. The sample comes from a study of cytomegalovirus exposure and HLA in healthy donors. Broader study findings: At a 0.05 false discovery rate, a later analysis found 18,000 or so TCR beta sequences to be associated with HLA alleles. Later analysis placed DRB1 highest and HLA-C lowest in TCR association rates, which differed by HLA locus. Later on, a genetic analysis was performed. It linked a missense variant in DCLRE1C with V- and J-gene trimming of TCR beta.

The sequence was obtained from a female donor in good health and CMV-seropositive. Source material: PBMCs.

The CDR3 region is CASSREGAATNEKLFF. DNA for the CDR3: TGTGCCAGCAGCCGCGAGGGCGCAGCAACTAATGAAAAACTGTTTTTT. The J gene is TRBJ1-4, the V gene TRBV5-8; D ambiguous. This CDR3 contains 16 residues. V lost 4 bases, J lost 0 bases, and 13 bases lay in between. Germline V lookup: CDR1 SGHTS, CDR2 YDEGEE.